This TCR beta chain was profiled in a study of shared clonotypes between healthy human individuals. Study-level findings and limits: With a handful of donors compared, approximately 5% of naive CD4 clonotypes were shared. Sequencing of the sorted subsets was shown by rarefaction to be incomplete despite large depth.

Details on this clone: Its specificity is not known.

CD45RO-negative cells were positively selected for CCR7, leaving out terminally differentiated effector memory CD45RA+ cells. With 5 bases removed from V and 2 bases from J, the gap between germline ends came to 7 bases. The CDR3 has 13 residues. CDR1 and CDR2 (germline): KGHSH, LQKENI. Template for every sorted-subset replicate PCR totaled approximately 0.2 ug DNA, around 32,000 T cell genomes. TCRdb keeps only in-frame clones here, not all; method: immunoSEQ multiplex PCR. The table records approximately 740,000 clones, nearly 95% of them present only once. Source material: naive CD8+ T cells sorted from blood. The receptor comes from a man between 25 and 39 years old in good health. The chain has TRBV18 and TRBJ1-5; D not certain. The CDR3 region has the DNA TGTGCCAGCTCAGTAGACCGCAATCAGCCCCAGCATTTT. Amino acid sequence: CASSVDRNQPQHF.